This TCR beta chain was obtained from a study of persistence of HIV-infected CD4 T cells. As for the study in general: Donors were ART-treated; their CMV- and Gag-responding CD4+ T cells were isolated. Median time on suppressive ART was about eight years.

The immunoSEQ assay was version 4, run in survey mode. Clones were sequenced by immunoSEQ multiplex PCR, and TCRdb holds only the in-frame ones, with some missing. The data contain 50,000 or so clones, 75% to 85% of them seen just once; the ten biggest clones take up approximately 3%. From germline, CDR1 is SGHRS and CDR2 YFSETQ. The CDR3 is 16 amino acids. V was clipped by 0 bases and J by 3 bases; unmatched bases: 4. Lysates of CMV-infected fibroblasts at approximately 10 ug/mL stimulated these cells. CD40L/CD69 double-negative CD45RO-high memory CD4+ T cells were collected. Points on this clone: Its antigen is unidentified.

The specimen was CD4+ T cells sorted from PBMCs after approximately 18-hour stimulation, collected from a patient who received antiretroviral therapy. V is TRBV5-1 and J is TRBJ1-5, with 9 nucleotides matching TRBD1. The TCR was taken from an adult man with HIV who was CMV-seropositive. Written as DNA, the CDR3 is TGCGCCAGCAGCTTGGGCGGGACAGGGCCCAATCAGCCCCAGCATTTT. This codes for CASSLGGTGPNQPQHF.